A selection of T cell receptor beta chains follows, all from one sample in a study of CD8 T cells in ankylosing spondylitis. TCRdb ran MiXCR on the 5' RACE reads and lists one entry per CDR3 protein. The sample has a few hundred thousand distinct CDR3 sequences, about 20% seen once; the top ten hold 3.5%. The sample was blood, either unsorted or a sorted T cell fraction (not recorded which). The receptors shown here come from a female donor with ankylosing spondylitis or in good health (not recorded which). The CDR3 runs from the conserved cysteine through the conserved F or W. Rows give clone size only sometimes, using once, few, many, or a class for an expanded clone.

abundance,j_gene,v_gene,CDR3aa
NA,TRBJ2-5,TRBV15,CATSRGGRTKETQYF
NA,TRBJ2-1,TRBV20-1,CSAPTSGNGEQFF
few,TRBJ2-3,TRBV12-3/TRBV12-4,CASTPSTDTQYF
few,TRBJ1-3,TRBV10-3,CAISESSGGNTIYF
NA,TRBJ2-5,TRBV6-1,CASSLTGVQETQYF
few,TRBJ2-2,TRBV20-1,CSASPASGGGTGELFF
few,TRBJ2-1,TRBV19,CASTPLGGSYNEQFF
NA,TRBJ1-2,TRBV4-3,CASSQDEVVLGGYTF
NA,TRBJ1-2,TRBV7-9,CASSLSQGFYTF
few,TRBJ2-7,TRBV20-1,CSAINPTPSYEQYF
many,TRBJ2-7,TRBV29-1,CSVQTTKGPYEQYF
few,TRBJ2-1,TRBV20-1,CSATPAGAYNEQFF
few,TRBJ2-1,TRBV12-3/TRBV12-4,CASSSGLGLAKNEQFF
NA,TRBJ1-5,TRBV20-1,CSASLGTFSNQPQHF
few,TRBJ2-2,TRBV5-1,CASRPRAPVDGELFF
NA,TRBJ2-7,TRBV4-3,CASSQELGQGSYEQYF
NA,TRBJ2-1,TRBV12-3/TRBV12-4,CASRGATSGSGAYNEQFF
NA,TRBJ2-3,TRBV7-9,CASSRLAGGRGTDTQYF
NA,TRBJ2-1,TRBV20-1,CSASRDPHRQFF
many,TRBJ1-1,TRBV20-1,CSAPQGRRNTEAFF